This entry is about one T cell receptor (beta chain). CDR1 is SQVTM and CDR2 is ANQGSEA in the germline V gene. There are 12 residues in the CDR3. Trimming removed 7 bases at V and 5 bases at J, with 14 bases between. In the original analysis: For nucleated cells, counts were estimated from reference gene primer amplification. Measured with immunoSEQ multiplex PCR; TCRdb has only the in-frame clones, and not every one. D and trimming were read from the DNA, whereas the V and J calls and clone size are those reported in that table. The sample yields around 60,000 clones, around 86% seen once. This sample stems from a study of blood T cell repertoires in COVID-19. Study-level background: Acute and convalescent COVID-19 specimens originated in the United States, Italy and Spain. PBMCs, B-cell-depleted T cells, or T cells provided the cDNA or gDNA that made up the material.

The rearrangement links TRBV29-1 to TRBJ1-2, with D possibly TRBD1 on 6 matching bases. The clonotype comes from a man aged 40-49 years with acute or convalescent COVID-19. The specimen was peripheral blood. CDR3 loop: CSGRDMLYGYTF. Written as DNA, the CDR3 is TGCAGCGGCCGGGACATGTTATATGGCTACACCTTC.